This entry lists 4 T cell receptor beta chains sequenced from one sample in a study of PD-1 blockade in classical Hodgkin lymphoma. Sequenced by immunoSEQ multiplex PCR; TCRdb stores in-frame clones only, minus some. The sample carries some 64,000 clones, approximately 92% recorded once. After autologous stem cell transplantation all patients relapsed, and prior brentuximab vedotin exposure differed between cohorts. The sequenced sample was peripheral blood mononuclear cells (PBMCs), obtained at baseline. The receptors stem from a human donor with classical Hodgkin lymphoma.

The chain recombines TRBV21-1 with TRBJ2-3; the table's D call TRBD1 went unverified against the DNA. TRBV21-1 is given as a pseudogene. The CDR3 consists of 13 residues. This chain's CDR3 is CASSREQGDTQYF. The CDR3 DNA is TGTGCCAGCAGCAGGGAACAGGGAGATACGCAGTATTTT.

This chain joins TRBV19 and TRBJ1-4; D not certain. Germline CDR1 and CDR2: LNHDA and SQIVND (reference sequence). Trimming pared 2 bases from V and 1 base from J, leaving 11 bases between. The CDR3 is 16 residues long. As DNA, the CDR3 is TGTGCCAGTAGTATAACGCAAGGAGGAACTAATGAAAAACTGTTTTTT. It is translated as CASSITQGGTNEKLFF. The variable domain in full, with the rest retrieved from reference TRBV19 and TRBJ1-4, is DGGITQSPKYLFRKEGQNVTLSCEQNLNHDAMYWYRQDPGQGLRLIYYSQIVNDFQKGDIAEGYSVSREKKESFPLTVTSAQKNPTAFYLCASSITQGGTNEKLFFGSGTQLSVL.

The chain uses TRBV11-2 and TRBJ2-7; D gene ambiguous. The CDR3 is 14 residues long. Germline assignment: CDR1 SGHAT and CDR2 FQNNGV. With 3 bases removed from V and 2 bases from J, the gap between germline ends came to 11 bases. The CDR3 DNA sequence: TGTGCCAGCAGCTTGCGGACCCATCCCTACGAGCAGTACTTC. Residues: CASSLRTHPYEQYF.

The genes are TRBV28 and TRBJ2-1; no clear D gene. The CDR3 totals 10 residues. Between the trimmed V and J ends, which lost 10 bases and 8 bases, there was a span of 9 bases. The germline V gene encodes CDR1 MDHEN and CDR2 SYDVKM. The CDR3 DNA sequence: TGTGCCACCTTCGAGGATGAGCAGTTCTTC. It encodes CATFEDEQFF.